A single sample gave rise to the 26 T cell receptor beta chains below, sequenced in a study of blood T cell repertoires in COVID-19. Using immunoSEQ multiplex PCR, the repertoire was profiled, and TCRdb retains in-frame clones only, with some absent. The repertoire holds 70,000 to 80,000 clones, with around 91% as singletons. Sequences were obtained from peripheral blood. The receptors were gathered from a human donor in a cohort sampled during active COVID-19.

V and J are TRBV5-6 and TRBJ2-7; the D gene is possibly TRBD1 (5 bases). The CDR3 consists of 14 residues. V was cut by 1 base and J by 4 bases, with 12 bases left in between. Per germline, CDR1 SGHDT and CDR2 YYEEEE. In nucleotides, the CDR3 is TGTGCCAGCAGCTTGAGGCAGGGTTTGTACGAGCAGTACTTC. It is translated as CASSLRQGLYEQYF.

The CDR3 region has the DNA TGTGCCAGCAGCTCGAGCCTCCAGCGGGGCCTCTTCAATGAGCAGTTCTTC. As protein: CASSSSLQRGLFNEQFF. The genes are TRBV7-2 and TRBJ2-1; 7 bases fit TRBD2. Unmatched junction bases numbered 15, after V lost 4 bases and J lost 6 bases. The length of the CDR3 is 17 residues. The germline V gene has CDR1 SGHTA and CDR2 FQGNSA.

This clone was counted a few times. The CDR3 here is CASSPQGPEQYF. CDR3 nucleotide sequence: TGTGCCAGCAGCCCCCAGGGCCCCGAGCAGTACTTC. The chain is built from TRBV7-9 and TRBJ2-7; TRBD1 might be the D (5 bases). Germline V gene data show CDR1 as SEHNR and CDR2 as FQNEAQ (reference sequence). The ends were cut back, 5 bases at V and 6 bases at J, with 11 bases in the middle. CDR3 size: 12 residues.

As DNA, the CDR3 is TGCAGCGTTGAAGATTGGAGGACAGGTACCTACGAGCAGTACTTC. As protein: CSVEDWRTGTYEQYF. The V gene is TRBV29-1, the J gene TRBJ2-7, with 7 bases fitting TRBD1. CDR3 size: 15 residues. Germline CDR1 SQVTM, CDR2 ANQGSEA. With V trimmed by 0 bases and J by 2 bases, 7 bases remained unmatched.

The chain links TRBV6-5 to TRBJ1-2; tentatively, D is TRBD1 (5 bases). CDR1 and CDR2 from the germline V gene are MNHEY and SVGAGI. The CDR3 is made up of 13 amino acids. With 2 bases removed from V and 5 bases from J, the gap between germline ends came to 9 bases. The CDR3 DNA reads as TGTGCCAGCAGTTACAGGGGCCCGTATGGCTACACCTTC. Its translation: CASSYRGPYGYTF.

The J gene is TRBJ2-3, the V gene TRBV25-1; tentative D call: TRBD2 (6 bases). The CDR3 sequence is 17 residues long. Germline CDR1 is MGHDK and CDR2 is SYGVNS. The V end was cut by 3 bases, the J end by 3 bases, with 19 bases between. This chain's CDR3 is CASSEGTFGGLTDTQYF. The CDR3 nucleotides are TGTGCCAGCAGTGAGGGGACTTTCGGAGGGTTGACAGATACGCAGTATTTT.

The genes are TRBV7-3 and TRBJ2-3; 7 bases line up with TRBD2. V was clipped by 3 bases and J by 0 bases; unmatched bases: 6. CDR3 size: 16 residues. Germline V lookup: CDR1 SGHTA, CDR2 FQGTGA. CDR3 bases: TGTGCCAGCAGCTTGCGTTCCGGGGGGAGCACAGATACGCAGTATTTT. Translated: CASSLRSGGSTDTQYF.

The V call is TRBV6-6, the J call TRBJ2-3; 7 nucleotides match TRBD1. Per the germline V gene, CDR1 is MNHNY and CDR2 is SVGAGI (reference sequence). This CDR3 is 14 amino acids long. Trimming at V came to 6 bases and at J to 2 bases, leaving 5 bases not matched to a gene. CDR3 sequence reads: CASSQTGPTDTQYF. CDR3 DNA sequence: TGTGCCAGCAGCCAGACAGGGCCCACAGATACGCAGTATTTT.

The chain links TRBV6-2 or TRBV6-3 to TRBJ1-5; D is ambiguous. Germline CDR1 MNHEY, CDR2 SVGEGT. The CDR3 sequence is 14 residues long. Trimming left V 5 bases short and J 3 bases short, with 11 bases between. CDR3 nucleotides: TGTGCCAGCAGTGGCGCGGAGCCCAATCAGCCCCAGCATTTT. Translation: CASSGAEPNQPQHF.

V and J are TRBV7-8 and TRBJ2-1, with TRBD2 matching over 13 bases. Germline CDR1 is SGHVS and CDR2 is FQNEAQ. The CDR3 sequence is 19 residues long. Losses at the gene ends were 2 bases for V and 0 bases for J; bases not matched to a gene: 7. The CDR3 DNA reads TGTGCCAGCAGCTTACCGACTAGCGGGGGGCAGAGCTCCTACAATGAGCAGTTCTTC. It yields the protein CASSLPTSGGQSSYNEQFF.

This rearrangement joins TRBV30 to TRBJ2-3; 11 bases map to TRBD2. Looked up from germline, CDR1 is GTSNPN and CDR2 is SVGIG (reference sequence). The length of the CDR3 is 15 residues. The trim removed 1 base at V and 0 bases at J, leaving 0 bases unmatched. The CDR3 region has the DNA TGTGCCTGGAGTGGACTAGCGGGGAGCACAGATACGCAGTATTTT. Translation: CAWSGLAGSTDTQYF.

This chain's CDR3 is CASSGQGVGNQPQHF. The CDR3 nucleotides read TGTGCCAGCAGCGGACAGGGGGTCGGCAATCAGCCCCAGCATTTT. This rearrangement joins TRBV2 to TRBJ1-5; the match to TRBD1 covers 10 bases. Germline CDR1 and CDR2: SNHLY and FYNNEI. This CDR3 contains 15 residues. Unmatched junction bases numbered 4, after V lost 6 bases and J lost 2 bases.

The V and J genes are TRBV3-1 (or the pseudogene TRBV3-2) and TRBJ2-3, with TRBD2 matching over 15 bases. Germline assignment: CDR1 LGHDT and CDR2 YNNKEL (reference sequence). The V gene end was trimmed by 4 bases and the J gene end by 2 bases; junction bases not matched to a gene: 4. CDR3 size: 17 residues. The CDR3 nucleotides read TGTGCCAGCAGCCCCGGGACTAGCGGGGGGACCACAGATACGCAGTATTTT. Translated: CASSPGTSGGTTDTQYF.

The chain combines TRBV7-9 with TRBJ1-2; TRBD1 matches 7 bases. Per the germline V gene, CDR1 is SEHNR and CDR2 is FQNEAQ (reference sequence). The CDR3 loop spans 13 amino acids. With V trimmed by 11 bases and J by 0 bases, 6 bases remained unmatched. The CDR3, as DNA: TGTGCCGGAGGACAGGCCGCTAACTATGGCTACACCTTC. Translation: CAGGQAANYGYTF.

This clone was recorded once. The chain recombines TRBV29-1 with TRBJ2-1; tentative D call: TRBD1 (5 bases). V was trimmed by 0 bases and J by 8 bases, leaving 14 bases between them. Germline V lookup: CDR1 SQVTM, CDR2 ANQGSEA. The length of the CDR3 is 14 residues. The CDR3 bases are TGCAGCGTTGAAGATAGGGGCGAAGGAGATGAGCAGTTCTTC. It specifies CSVEDRGEGDEQFF.

The V and J genes are TRBV29-1 and TRBJ2-7; 7 nucleotides agree with TRBD1. The germline V gene has CDR1 SQVTM and CDR2 ANQGSEA. This CDR3 has 14 residues. V trimming: 5 bases; J trimming: 7 bases; junction bases outside the gene matches: 14. CDR3 loop: CSVSTGTVLGEQYF. The DNA of the CDR3 is TGCAGCGTTAGTACCGGGACAGTCCTCGGGGAGCAGTACTTC.

This chain joins TRBV7-3 and TRBJ1-1; no definite D call. CDR1 and CDR2 (germline): SGHTA, FQGTGA. The CDR3 covers 15 residues. Trimming cost V 0 bases and J 3 bases, with 11 bases left between them. The CDR3 DNA sequence: TGTGCCAGCAGCTTAACTGCGGAGACGGACACTGAAGCTTTCTTT. This sequence encodes CASSLTAETDTEAFF.

The V call is TRBV7-8, the J call TRBJ2-7; possibly TRBD1 for D (6 bases). V lost 0 bases, J lost 2 bases, and 14 bases lay in between. Germline values: CDR1 SGHVS, CDR2 FQNEAQ. The CDR3 length is 16 residues. CDR3 sequence: CASSLAPSQGTYEQYF. The CDR3 bases are TGTGCCAGCAGCTTAGCCCCATCTCAGGGGACCTACGAGCAGTACTTC.

The V gene is TRBV7-2, the J gene TRBJ2-2; 9 positions match TRBD2. After removal of 7 bases from V and 4 bases from J, the junction contained 10 bases not matched to a gene. Germline V gene lookup returns CDR1 SGHTA and CDR2 FQGNSA. The CDR3 spans 16 residues. The CDR3 DNA follows: TGTGCCAGCACCCCTAGCGGGGCTCGAGGCACCGGGGAGCTGTTTTTT. Its protein is CASTPSGARGTGELFF.

The genes are TRBV10-3 and TRBJ1-2; the match to TRBD1 covers 11 bases. There are 15 residues in the CDR3. V lost 0 bases to trimming and J lost 5 bases; unmatched junction nucleotides: 2. The germline V gene encodes CDR1 ENHRY and CDR2 SYGVKD. Here the CDR3 DNA reads TGTGCCATCAGTGAGTCAGGGACAGGGGGATATGGCTACACCTTC. This translates into CAISESGTGGYGYTF.

The chain has TRBV6-2 or TRBV6-3 and TRBJ1-2; maybe TRBD1 (6 bases). Deletions cut 0 bases from V and 2 bases from J, with 7 bases between. CDR3 length: 14 amino acids. CDR1 and CDR2 (germline): MNHEY, SVGEGT. The CDR3 protein is CASSYSGQNYGYTF. The CDR3 coding sequence is TGTGCCAGCAGTTACTCAGGACAGAACTATGGCTACACCTTC.

The chain has TRBV5-1 and TRBJ2-5, with D tentatively TRBD1 (8 bases). Germline assignment: CDR1 SGHRS and CDR2 YFSETQ. This CDR3 has 16 residues. Trimming removed 0 bases from V and 5 bases from J, with 17 bases in between. CDR3 bases: TGCGCCAGCAGCTTGGCCGGACAGGGAGGGGAGGAGACCCAGTACTTC. Encoded protein: CASSLAGQGGEETQYF.

The table lists this clone with a few counts. This chain uses TRBV19 with TRBJ1-2; D is uncertain. This CDR3 spans 12 amino acids. V shed 10 bases and J shed 4 bases, with 13 bases lying between them. CDR1 is LNHDA, CDR2 SQIVND, per germline (reference sequence). CDR3 in DNA: TGTGCCACCTCCTCCGCTATCTATGGCTACACCTTC. Its translation is CATSSAIYGYTF.

The gene calls are TRBV23-1 and TRBJ1-3; a possible D gene is TRBD1 (5 bases). TRBV23-1 is an ORF; its function is uncertain. Between the trimmed V and J ends, which lost 2 bases and 0 bases, there was a span of 11 bases. The CDR3 is made up of 16 amino acids. CDR3 amino acids: CASSQLSGHSGNTIYF. The CDR3 coding sequence is TGCGCCAGCAGTCAACTATCCGGACACTCTGGAAACACCATATATTTT.

V is TRBV19 and J is TRBJ1-1; TRBD1 is a possible D gene (5 bases). CDR1 is LNHDA and CDR2 is SQIVND in the germline V gene (reference sequence). V gave up 3 bases and J gave up 1 base, with 9 bases separating them. The CDR3 spans 14 residues. The CDR3 sequence: CASSIRRANTEAFF. DNA for the CDR3: TGTGCCAGTAGTATTCGCAGGGCGAACACTGAAGCTTTCTTT.

V usage is TRBV18 and J usage is TRBJ2-1, with TRBD2 matching over 8 bases. Germline V gene sequence: CDR1 KGHSH, CDR2 LQKENI. V lost 3 bases, J lost 3 bases, and 4 bases stayed unmatched. This CDR3 has 15 amino acids. CDR3 coding DNA: TGTGCCAGCTCACCCTTCGCGGGGGGCTACAATGAGCAGTTCTTC. As protein: CASSPFAGGYNEQFF.